The rows below give T cell receptor beta chains drawn from one sample of a study of cytomegalovirus exposure and HLA in healthy donors. Only in-frame clones appear in the TCRdb table, and some are missing; sequencing was by immunoSEQ multiplex PCR. The sample lists roughly 120,000 clones, 80% seen once, with about 3.2% in the top ten. Source material: PBMCs. The receptors here all came from a woman aged 60-75 years in good health and CMV-seropositive. Each CDR3 is given with its conserved first and last residue. D genes are given only for firm matches. Only some rows state a clone size, as once, few, many or a class for expanded clones.

j_call: TRBJ2-1; d_call: TRBD2; clone_size: NA; v_call: TRBV10-3; cdr3_aa: CAISEPTSGNYYNEQFF; cdr3_nt: TGTGCCATCAGTGAACCGACTAGCGGCAATTACTACAATGAGCAGTTCTTC
j_call: TRBJ2-5; d_call: TRBD1; clone_size: NA; v_call: TRBV7-2; cdr3_aa: CASRGQPRTQYF; cdr3_nt: TGTGCCAGCAGGGGACAGCCCAGGACCCAGTACTTC
j_call: TRBJ2-3; d_call: NA; clone_size: many; v_call: TRBV6-1; cdr3_aa: CASREGASGTDTQYF; cdr3_nt: TGTGCCAGCAGGGAGGGGGCATCCGGCACAGATACGCAGTATTTT
j_call: TRBJ1-5; d_call: NA; clone_size: NA; v_call: TRBV5-6; cdr3_aa: CASSLGLSNQPQHF; cdr3_nt: TGTGCCAGCAGCCTGGGGCTGTCCAATCAGCCCCAGCATTTT
j_call: TRBJ1-1; d_call: NA; clone_size: NA; v_call: TRBV5-4; cdr3_aa: CASSLGGPLNTEAFF; cdr3_nt: TGTGCCAGCAGCTTGGGGGGCCCTTTAAACACTGAAGCTTTCTTT
j_call: TRBJ2-1; d_call: TRBD2; clone_size: once; v_call: TRBV4-1; cdr3_aa: CASSPGLAEAAYNEQFF; cdr3_nt: TGCGCCAGCAGCCCGGGACTAGCGGAGGCCGCCTACAATGAGCAGTTCTTC
j_call: TRBJ2-3; d_call: TRBD1; clone_size: few; v_call: TRBV4-1; cdr3_aa: CASSRVPGQGKDTQYF; cdr3_nt: TGCGCCAGCAGCCGAGTACCGGGACAGGGGAAAGATACGCAGTATTTT
j_call: TRBJ1-2; d_call: NA; clone_size: once; v_call: TRBV6-5; cdr3_aa: CASSLFRDNYGYTF; cdr3_nt: TGTGCCAGCAGTCTATTCAGGGATAACTATGGCTACACCTTC
j_call: TRBJ1-5; d_call: NA; clone_size: NA; v_call: TRBV6-5; cdr3_aa: CASSYGEEQPQHF; cdr3_nt: TGTGCCAGCAGTTACGGGGAGGAGCAGCCCCAGCATTTT
j_call: TRBJ2-7; d_call: TRBD1; clone_size: NA; v_call: TRBV2; cdr3_aa: CASSGRDRQIYEQYF; cdr3_nt: TGTGCCAGCAGCGGCCGGGACAGGCAGATTTACGAGCAGTACTTC
j_call: TRBJ1-5; d_call: NA; clone_size: NA; v_call: TRBV4-2; cdr3_aa: CASSQDGSGSLNQPQHF; cdr3_nt: TGTGCCAGCAGCCAAGACGGGTCAGGGTCCCTCAATCAGCCCCAGCATTTT
j_call: TRBJ2-2; d_call: TRBD2; clone_size: NA; v_call: TRBV4-2; cdr3_aa: CASSPGLESSGELFF; cdr3_nt: TGTGCCAGCAGTCCCGGACTAGAGAGTTCCGGGGAGCTGTTTTTT
j_call: TRBJ2-3; d_call: TRBD2; clone_size: NA; v_call: TRBV7-3; cdr3_aa: CASSPSGGTDTQYF; cdr3_nt: TGTGCCAGCAGCCCTAGCGGCGGCACAGATACGCAGTATTTT
j_call: TRBJ1-2; d_call: TRBD1; clone_size: once; v_call: TRBV28; cdr3_aa: CASSLRDRVDYGYTF; cdr3_nt: TGTGCCAGCAGTTTAAGGGACAGGGTAGACTATGGCTACACCTTC
j_call: TRBJ1-1; d_call: NA; clone_size: NA; v_call: TRBV7-9; cdr3_aa: CASSHQGSPSGTEAFF; cdr3_nt: TGTGCCAGCAGCCATCAAGGATCCCCCTCGGGTACTGAAGCTTTCTTT
j_call: TRBJ2-7; d_call: NA; clone_size: NA; v_call: TRBV7-9; cdr3_aa: CASSLGGHFYEQYF; cdr3_nt: TGTGCCAGCAGCTTAGGGGGACATTTCTACGAGCAGTACTTC
j_call: TRBJ2-7; d_call: TRBD1; clone_size: NA; v_call: TRBV5-6; cdr3_aa: CASSRGQAPPQYF; cdr3_nt: TGTGCCAGCAGCAGGGGACAGGCCCCTCCGCAGTACTTC
j_call: TRBJ1-6; d_call: NA; clone_size: few; v_call: TRBV5-1; cdr3_aa: CASSSFTGNSPLHF; cdr3_nt: TGCGCCAGCAGCTCTTTCACAGGAAATTCACCCCTCCACTTT